Shown below are 27 T cell receptor beta chains from a single sample sequenced in a study of shared clonotypes between healthy human individuals. Profiled with immunoSEQ multiplex PCR; TCRdb holds only in-frame clones, not every one. Among roughly 2.5 million clones listed, roughly 92% were seen once. The sequencing input was naive CD4+ T cells sorted from blood. Subset meaning: CD45RA+ positively selected. Receptors originate from a man between 18 and 35 years old in good health.

Here the CDR3 DNA reads TGTGCCAGCAGCTTGCAAGGACTAGCGGGAGGGCCGGAGCAGTTCTTC. Its translation: CASSLQGLAGGPEQFF. The gene calls are TRBV11-2 and TRBJ2-1; 15 bases are shared with TRBD2. Germline V gene lookup returns CDR1 SGHAT and CDR2 FQNNGV. The junction had 7 bases not matched to a gene; V was cut back by 3 bases and J by 10 bases. The CDR3 has 16 amino acids.

J is TRBJ2-3 and V is TRBV11-2; 7 bases are shared with TRBD1. Unmatched junction bases numbered 4, after V lost 5 bases and J lost 2 bases. Germline CDR1 and CDR2: SGHAT and FQNNGV. This CDR3 is 14 amino acids long. CDR3 nucleotides: TGTGCCAGCAGCCGACAGGGCCCCACAGATACGCAGTATTTT. Translation: CASSRQGPTDTQYF.

The chain joins TRBV10-3 to TRBJ1-5; D call uncertain. The CDR3 length is 16 residues. Trimming took 2 bases from V and 4 from J, leaving 15 bases between them. Germline CDR1 and CDR2: ENHRY and SYGVKD. CDR3: CAISEGLTGSNQPQHF. The CDR3 coding sequence is TGTGCCATCAGTGAGGGTCTCACGGGTTCAAATCAGCCCCAGCATTTT.

This clone was seen a single time. The chain couples TRBV19 to TRBJ2-2; D may be TRBD1 or TRBD2 (5 bases each). CDR3 length: 16 residues. In germline, CDR1 is LNHDA, CDR2 SQIVND (reference sequence). Trimming stripped 5 bases from V and 7 bases from J, with 20 bases between. CDR3 amino acids: CASSRSDTRAGGELFF. In DNA form, the CDR3 reads TGTGCCAGTAGTCGGTCGGACACCCGTGCGGGCGGGGAGCTGTTTTTT.

The chain employs TRBV10-3 and TRBJ2-7; TRBD1 agrees at 10 bases. With V trimmed by 5 bases and J by 1 base, 5 bases remained unmatched. This CDR3 has 15 residues. Per germline, CDR1 ENHRY and CDR2 SYGVKD. CDR3 coding DNA: TGTGCCATCAGTCCCGGACAGGGGGGTTCCTACGAGCAGTACTTC. This translates into CAISPGQGGSYEQYF.

V usage is TRBV11-2 and J usage is TRBJ1-1; TRBD1 aligns across 9 bases. V lost 5 bases, J lost 4 bases, and 5 bases stayed unmatched. The CDR3 loop spans 14 amino acids. Germline V gene lookup returns CDR1 SGHAT and CDR2 FQNNGV. CDR3 region: CASSLTDRGTEAFF. In nucleotides, the CDR3 is TGTGCCAGCAGCCTTACGGACAGGGGCACTGAAGCTTTCTTT.

This chain links TRBV2 with TRBJ2-2; perhaps TRBD2 as D (5 bases). Germline lookup yields CDR1 SNHLY and CDR2 FYNNEI. The CDR3 runs 15 residues. Trimming took off 7 bases at V and 2 bases at J, with 14 bases between the two ends. This CDR3 reads CASTSSKGNTGELFF. CDR3 nucleotides: TGTGCCAGCACGTCTAGCAAAGGAAACACCGGGGAGCTGTTTTTT. The entire variable domain, with the rest obtained from reference TRBV2 and TRBJ2-2, is as follows: EPEVTQTPSHQVTQMGQEVILRCVPISNHLYFYWYRQILGQKVEFLVSFYNNEISEKSEIFDDQFSVERPDGSNFTLKIRSTKLEDSAMYFCASTSSKGNTGELFFGEGSRLTVL.

CDR3 in DNA: TGCGCCAGCAGCCCCCGGGACCGAGGGAATGAAAAACTGTTTTTT. It is translated as CASSPRDRGNEKLFF. V and J are TRBV5-1 and TRBJ1-4; D might be TRBD1 (5 bases). Germline V gene lookup returns CDR1 SGHRS and CDR2 YFSETQ. This CDR3 is 15 amino acids long. Trimming stripped 4 bases from V and 5 bases from J, with 15 bases between.

The chain is built from TRBV10-1 and TRBJ2-7, with D perhaps matching TRBD1 or TRBD2 (5 bases each). V lost 6 bases and J lost 6, with 12 bases in between. Germline V CDR1 and CDR2: WNHNN, SYGVQD (reference sequence). The CDR3 spans 12 residues. CDR3 sequence reads: CASSVGAAEQYF. CDR3 in DNA: TGCGCCAGCAGCGTCGGGGCCGCCGAGCAGTACTTC.

The chain carries TRBV6-6 and TRBJ2-4; no definite D call. CDR3 length: 14 residues. Trimming removed 2 bases at V and 6 bases at J, with 11 bases between. From germline, CDR1 is MNHNY and CDR2 SVGAGI (reference sequence). The CDR3, as DNA: TGTGCCAGCAGTTACGAAGCGATAGGAAACATTCAGTACTTC. Protein: CASSYEAIGNIQYF.

The chain combines TRBV10-3 with TRBJ2-1, with a weak D call TRBD1 (7 bases). V shed 3 bases and J shed 4 bases, with 16 bases lying between them. CDR3 length: 16 amino acids. Germline CDR1 ENHRY, CDR2 SYGVKD. The DNA for the CDR3 is TGTGCCATCAGTGACCCACGACAGGGAGGATACAATGAGCAGTTCTTC. Translated: CAISDPRQGGYNEQFF.

This clone was picked up a small number of times. This chain uses TRBV5-1 with TRBJ1-2, with 10 nucleotides matching TRBD1. Germline loops: CDR1 SGHRS, CDR2 YFSETQ. V was pared by 5 bases and J by 6 bases, with 4 bases of the junction left unmatched. The length of the CDR3 is 13 residues. The CDR3 bases are TGCGCCAGCAGTGGGACAGGGGAGAATGGCTACACCTTC. Amino acids: CASSGTGENGYTF.

The V call is TRBV9, the J call TRBJ1-3, with TRBD1 matching 8 bases. CDR3 length: 18 amino acids. The V and J ends lost 3 bases and 4 bases, in that order; junction bases with no gene match: 15. CDR1 and CDR2 (germline): SGDLS, YYNGEE. CDR3 loop: CASSADVTDRGEGNTIYF. CDR3 in DNA: TGTGCCAGCAGCGCCGACGTTACTGACAGGGGTGAAGGAAACACCATATATTTT. Full variable domain (outside the CDR3, taken from reference TRBV9 and TRBJ1-3): DSGVTQTPKHLITATGQRVTLRCSPRSGDLSVYWYQQSLDQGLQFLIQYYNGEERAKGNILERFSAQQFPDLHSELNLSSLELGDSALYFCASSADVTDRGEGNTIYFGEGSWLTVV.

The V gene is TRBV19, the J gene TRBJ2-3; no clear D gene. In germline, CDR1 is LNHDA, CDR2 SQIVND (reference sequence). This CDR3 is 15 amino acids long. Trimming shortened V by 3 bases and J by 2 bases, and 12 bases separated the two germline ends. CDR3 region: CASSIGWEVTDTQYF. The DNA of the CDR3 is TGTGCCAGTAGTATTGGGTGGGAAGTCACAGATACGCAGTATTTT.

This clone was counted a single time. The chain is built from TRBV19 and TRBJ1-2, with 9 bases matching TRBD1. CDR1 is LNHDA and CDR2 is SQIVND in the germline V gene (reference sequence). The V and J ends lost 5 bases and 5 bases, in that order; junction bases with no gene match: 12. CDR3 length equals 16 residues. CDR3 nucleotide sequence: TGTGCCAGTAGTCCGCGGACAGGGGTGTACGGATATGGCTACACCTTC. Translated, it gives CASSPRTGVYGYGYTF.

This chain joins TRBV7-9 and TRBJ2-5, with 8 bases lining up with TRBD1. The germline V gene encodes CDR1 SEHNR and CDR2 FQNEAQ (reference sequence). The V segment lost 6 bases and the J segment 5 bases; nucleotides outside the gene matches: 5. This CDR3 is built from 13 residues. CDR3 protein: CASRKDREETQYF. The CDR3 nucleotides are TGTGCCAGCAGGAAGGACAGGGAGGAGACCCAGTACTTC.

CDR3 sequence reads: CASSFRVAGELFF. CDR3 DNA: TGCGCCAGCAGCTTCAGGGTTGCCGGGGAGCTGTTTTTT. The genes are TRBV5-1 and TRBJ2-2; tentatively, D is TRBD1 (5 bases). Per the germline V gene, CDR1 is SGHRS and CDR2 is YFSETQ. Trimming took off 2 bases at V and 6 bases at J, with 8 bases between the two ends. The CDR3 runs 13 residues.

In the case of this clone: One end of the junction fails to match germline, which may point to a read error. The chain joins TRBV7-7 to TRBJ2-7; 9 positions match TRBD2. The CDR3 has 15 amino acids. Germline V gene sequence: CDR1 SSHAT, CDR2 FNYEAQ (reference sequence). As DNA, the CDR3 is TGTGCTAGCAGCTTAGTACTAGCGGGCGCCTCCGAGCAGTACTTC. As protein: CASSLVLAGASEQYF.

The genes are TRBV5-1 and TRBJ1-4, with 8 bases identical to TRBD1. The CDR3 spans 14 residues. The ends lost 6 bases at V and 8 bases at J; junction bases unmatched: 9. From germline, CDR1 is SGHRS and CDR2 YFSETQ. The CDR3 loop reads CASTPGTGSEKLFF. The CDR3 DNA is TGCGCCAGCACCCCCGGGACAGGTAGCGAAAAACTGTTTTTT.

The CDR3 here is CASSQDLIGTYSSYNEQFF. The CDR3 DNA reads as TGCGCCAGCAGCCAAGATCTGATAGGGACTTACAGCTCCTACAATGAGCAGTTCTTC. The chain uses TRBV4-3 and TRBJ2-1, with D perhaps TRBD2 (6 bases). Germline lookup yields CDR1 LGHNA and CDR2 YSLEER. Trimming pared 0 bases from V and 0 bases from J, leaving 18 bases between. The CDR3 length is 19 residues.

The rearrangement links TRBV19 to TRBJ1-5, with 9 positions matching TRBD1. The CDR3 has 14 amino acids. Germline V gene lookup returns CDR1 LNHDA and CDR2 SQIVND (reference sequence). Unmatched junction bases numbered 6, after V lost 8 bases and J lost 4 bases. CDR3 region: CASYDRGGNQPQHF. CDR3 in DNA: TGTGCCAGTTACGACAGGGGGGGGAATCAGCCCCAGCATTTT.

The chain joins TRBV29-1 to TRBJ1-1, with a weak D call TRBD1 (6 bases). CDR3 length: 13 residues. V lost 4 bases and J 5 bases, leaving 14 bases between the germline ends. Looked up from germline, CDR1 is SQVTM and CDR2 is ANQGSEA. The CDR3 protein is CSVGRGSNTEAFF. For the CDR3, the DNA is TGCAGCGTTGGCAGGGGTTCTAATACTGAAGCTTTCTTT.

The chain combines TRBV29-1 with TRBJ1-3; possibly TRBD1 for D (6 bases). The ends were cut back, 2 bases at V and 4 bases at J, with 9 bases in the middle. CDR3 length: 13 residues. The germline V gene encodes CDR1 SQVTM and CDR2 ANQGSEA. CDR3 bases: TGCAGCGTTGAACAGGGGCTAGGAAACACCATATATTTT. Encoded protein: CSVEQGLGNTIYF.

This rearrangement joins TRBV4-1 to TRBJ2-2, with D perhaps TRBD2 (6 bases). This CDR3 is built from 16 residues. Trimming took 4 bases from V and 6 from J, leaving 18 bases between them. CDR1 is MGHRA and CDR2 is YSYEKL in the germline V gene. Here the CDR3 reads CASSLTRGGPSGELFF. The CDR3 region has the DNA TGCGCCAGCAGCCTCACCCGCGGAGGGCCCTCCGGGGAGCTGTTTTTT.

V usage is TRBV6-5 and J usage is TRBJ2-7; D is tentatively TRBD1 or TRBD2 (5 bases each). Trimming shortened V by 4 bases and J by 7 bases, and 11 bases separated the two germline ends. The CDR3 runs to 12 residues. Germline V lookup: CDR1 MNHEY, CDR2 SVGAGI. The CDR3 is CASSSTEGEQYF. CDR3 nucleotide sequence: TGTGCCAGCAGTTCCACCGAGGGGGAGCAGTACTTC.

The rearrangement uses TRBV6-1 and TRBJ1-6; TRBD1 is a possible D gene (5 bases). The germline V gene encodes CDR1 MNHNS and CDR2 SASEGT. V lost 3 bases and J lost 0, with 12 bases in between. This CDR3 comprises 17 residues. The CDR3 region has the DNA TGTGCCAGCAGTGAGAGTGGGGGGTCCTCCTATAATTCACCCCTCCACTTT. Encoded protein: CASSESGGSSYNSPLHF.

This clone came up once. The V gene is TRBV7-9, the J gene TRBJ2-3, with 8 bases identical to TRBD1. Germline CDR1 is SEHNR and CDR2 is FQNEAQ (reference sequence). The CDR3 has 15 residues. The V segment lost 5 bases and the J segment 6 bases; nucleotides outside the gene matches: 10. CDR3 bases: TGTGCCAGCAGCGGCCGACAGGGGCCGACGGATACGCAGTATTTT. Residues: CASSGRQGPTDTQYF.